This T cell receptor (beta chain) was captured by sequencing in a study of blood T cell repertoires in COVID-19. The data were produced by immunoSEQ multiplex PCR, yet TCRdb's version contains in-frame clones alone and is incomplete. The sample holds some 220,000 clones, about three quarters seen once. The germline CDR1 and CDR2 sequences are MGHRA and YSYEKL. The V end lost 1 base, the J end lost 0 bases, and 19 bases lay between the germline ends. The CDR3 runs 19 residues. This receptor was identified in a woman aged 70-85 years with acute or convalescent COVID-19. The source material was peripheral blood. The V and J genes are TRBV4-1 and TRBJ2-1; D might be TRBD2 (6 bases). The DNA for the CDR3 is TGCGCCAGCAGCCAAGGTCGTTTGGCGGGGACCAGCTCCTACAATGAGCAGTTCTTC. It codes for CASSQGRLAGTSSYNEQFF.